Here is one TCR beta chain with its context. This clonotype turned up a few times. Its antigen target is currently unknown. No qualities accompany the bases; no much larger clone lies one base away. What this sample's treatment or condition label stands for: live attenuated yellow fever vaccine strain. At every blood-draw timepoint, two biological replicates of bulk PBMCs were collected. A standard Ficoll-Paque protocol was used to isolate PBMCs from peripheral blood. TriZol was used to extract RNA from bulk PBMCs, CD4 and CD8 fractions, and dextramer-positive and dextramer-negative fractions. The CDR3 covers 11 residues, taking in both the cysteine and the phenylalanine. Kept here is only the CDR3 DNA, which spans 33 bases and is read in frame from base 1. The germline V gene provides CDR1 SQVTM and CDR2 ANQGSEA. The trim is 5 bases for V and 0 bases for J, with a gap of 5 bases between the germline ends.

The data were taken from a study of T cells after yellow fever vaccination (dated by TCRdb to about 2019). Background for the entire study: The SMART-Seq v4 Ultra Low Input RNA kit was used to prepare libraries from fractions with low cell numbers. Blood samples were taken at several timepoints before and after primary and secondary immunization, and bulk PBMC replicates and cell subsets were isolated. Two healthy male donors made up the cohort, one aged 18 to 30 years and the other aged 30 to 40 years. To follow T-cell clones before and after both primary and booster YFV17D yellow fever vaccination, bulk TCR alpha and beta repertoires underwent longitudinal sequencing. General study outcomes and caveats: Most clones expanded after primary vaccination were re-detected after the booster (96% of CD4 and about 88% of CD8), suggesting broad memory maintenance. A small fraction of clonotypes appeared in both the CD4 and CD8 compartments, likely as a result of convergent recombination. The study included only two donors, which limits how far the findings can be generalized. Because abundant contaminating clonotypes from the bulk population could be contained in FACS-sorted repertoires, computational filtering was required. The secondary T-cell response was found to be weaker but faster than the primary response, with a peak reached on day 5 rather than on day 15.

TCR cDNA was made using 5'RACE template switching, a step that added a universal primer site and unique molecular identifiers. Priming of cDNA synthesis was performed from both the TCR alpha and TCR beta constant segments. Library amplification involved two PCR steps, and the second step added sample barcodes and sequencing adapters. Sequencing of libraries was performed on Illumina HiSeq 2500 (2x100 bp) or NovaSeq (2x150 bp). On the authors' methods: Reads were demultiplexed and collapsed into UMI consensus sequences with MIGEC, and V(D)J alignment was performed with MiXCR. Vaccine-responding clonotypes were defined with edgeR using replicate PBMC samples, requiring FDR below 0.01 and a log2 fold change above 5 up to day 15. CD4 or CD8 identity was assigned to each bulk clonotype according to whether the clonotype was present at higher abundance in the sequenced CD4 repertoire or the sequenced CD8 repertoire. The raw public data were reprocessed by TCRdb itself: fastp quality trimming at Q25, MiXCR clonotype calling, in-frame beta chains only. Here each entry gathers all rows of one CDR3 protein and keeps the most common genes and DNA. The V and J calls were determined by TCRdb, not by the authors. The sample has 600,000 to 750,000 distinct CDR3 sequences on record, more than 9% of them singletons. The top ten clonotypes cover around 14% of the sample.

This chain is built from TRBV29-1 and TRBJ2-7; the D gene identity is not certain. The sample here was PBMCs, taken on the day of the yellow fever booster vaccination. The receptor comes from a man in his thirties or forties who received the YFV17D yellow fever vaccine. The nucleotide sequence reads TGCAGCGTTCGCACCTCCTACGAGCAGTACTTC. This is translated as CSVRTSYEQYF.